The 2 T cell receptor beta chains given below trace back to one sample, sequenced in a study of memory CD4+ T cells and cytomegalovirus serostatus. Single viable CD3+CD4+CD8-CD45RO+ cells were sorted as the memory CD4+ T cells. Clones were read by immunoSEQ multiplex PCR, and TCRdb kept only the in-frame ones, dropping some. Counted here are roughly 49,000 clones, roughly four fifths occurring once; the ten biggest clones make up approximately 0.64%. Sample: memory CD4+ T cells from blood. These receptors originate from an adult in good health and CMV-seronegative.

This sequence joins TRBV28 and TRBJ2-7; 7 bases match TRBD1. Germline loops: CDR1 MDHEN, CDR2 SYDVKM. V was clipped by 7 bases and J by 2 bases; unmatched bases: 5. The CDR3 runs 13 residues. The CDR3 sequence is CASIQGDTYEQYF. Here the CDR3 DNA reads TGTGCCAGCATCCAGGGGGACACCTACGAGCAGTACTTC.

This CDR3 is CASSLVGVAPNPDYGYTF. The CDR3 DNA follows: TGTGCCAGCAGCTTGGTCGGGGTAGCCCCCAATCCGGACTATGGCTACACCTTC. This rearrangement joins TRBV5-6 to TRBJ1-2; D ambiguous. Germline CDR1 is SGHDT and CDR2 is YYEEEE. This CDR3 contains 18 residues. Trimming pared 0 bases from V and 3 bases from J, leaving 21 bases between.